The 2 T cell receptor beta chains in this list originate from one sample, sequenced in a study of CD8+CD57+ T cells in acquired aplastic anemia. For sequencing, patients were chosen who had shown expansion of CD8+CD57+ cells by flow cytometry. The use of genomic DNA as template underpinned the TCR beta VDJ and CDR3 profiling. TCRdb ran MiXCR on the reads and lists one entry per CDR3 protein. The table includes around 190,000 distinct CDR3 sequences, around 50% detected once. The sample consisted of sorted CD4+, CD8+, or CD8+CD57+ T cells (not recorded which) from PBMCs. These TCRs come from a human donor with aplastic anemia.

The chain joins TRBV9 to TRBJ1-6; D remains unclear. The germline V and J ends were trimmed by 5 bases and 8 bases, with 8 bases remaining between them. CDR1 and CDR2 (germline): SGDLS, YYNGEE. The CDR3 sequence is 12 residues long. CDR3 coding DNA: TGTGCCAGCAGAGGAGCAGATTCACCCCTCCACTTT. This translates into CASRGADSPLHF. The variable domain in full, completed from reference TRBV9 and TRBJ1-6, reads DSGVTQTPKHLITATGQRVTLRCSPRSGDLSVYWYQQSLDQGLQFLIQYYNGEERAKGNILERFSAQQFPDLHSELNLSSLELGDSALYFCASRGADSPLHFGNGTRLTVT.

This clonotype showed up many times. The chain employs TRBV3-1 and TRBJ2-7; D unclear. This CDR3 spans 14 amino acids. Germline V lookup: CDR1 LGHDT, CDR2 YNNKEL (reference sequence). Trimming pared 1 base from V and 2 bases from J, leaving 9 bases between. The CDR3 region has the DNA TGTGCCAGCAGCCAAGGTCAGGCCCCCTACGAGCAGTACTTC. This sequence encodes CASSQGQAPYEQYF.